Presented here are 10 T cell receptor beta chains from one specimen sequenced in a study of CD8+CD57+ T cells in acquired aplastic anemia (dated by TCRdb to the late 2010s). The sequencer listed for this sample is Illumina HiSeq 2000. Profiling of TCR beta VDJ combinations and CDR3 sequences used genomic DNA as the template. TCRdb cleaned the public reads at Q25 with fastp, built clones with MiXCR and kept in-frame beta chains. Every CDR3 protein is listed once, alongside the most common genes and DNA of its rows. The sample table contains about 200,000 distinct CDR3 sequences; only one count was recorded for around 50% of them. The ten largest clones add up to 15% to 20% of the sample. Flow cytometry had shown CD8+CD57+ cell expansion in the patients selected for sequencing. Sample: sorted CD4+, CD8+, or CD8+CD57+ T cells (not recorded which) from PBMCs. These receptors all come from a human donor with aplastic anemia.

This clonotype was detected ten times or more. The chain links TRBV7-3 to TRBJ1-1; unclear D gene. The CDR3 has 14 residues. Germline assignment: CDR1 SGHTA and CDR2 FQGTGA. Trimming shortened V by 2 bases and J by 5 bases, and 12 bases separated the two germline ends. The DNA for the CDR3 is TGTGCCAGCAGCTTATATGGATTGGGGACTGAAGCTTTCTTT. It translates to CASSLYGLGTEAFF. The whole variable domain, remainder taken from reference TRBV7-3 and TRBJ1-1, is GAGVSQTPSNKVTEKGKYVELRCDPISGHTALYWYRQSLGQGPEFLIYFQGTGAADDSGLPNDRFFAVRPEGSVSTLKIQRTERGDSAVYLCASSLYGLGTEAFFGQGTRLTVV.

A note on this clonotype: A much more abundant neighbour one base away suggests this may be a read error. This chain uses TRBV19 with TRBJ2-7, with D possibly TRBD2 on 5 matching bases. The germline V gene has CDR1 LNHDA and CDR2 SQIVND (reference sequence). The length of the CDR3 is 12 residues. Trimming took off 11 bases at V and 7 bases at J, with 18 bases between the two ends. The CDR3 here is CASSASTGEQYF. DNA for the CDR3: TGTGCCTCCTCGGCCTCCACGGGGGAGCAGTACTTC.

This sequence joins TRBV24-1 and TRBJ2-7; D remains ambiguous. Trimming took 6 bases from V and 2 from J, leaving 7 bases between them. The germline V gene has CDR1 KGHDR and CDR2 SFDVKD. There are 12 residues in the CDR3. CDR3 DNA sequence: TGTGCCACCAGTCATCAGACCTACGAGCAGTACTTC. It yields the protein CATSHQTYEQYF.

This clonotype was recorded at least ten times. One end of the junction varies from germline; a read error may be responsible. The chain combines TRBV12-3 or TRBV12-4 with TRBJ1-2, with TRBD1 matching 7 bases. The CDR3 consists of 13 residues. CDR3 in amino acids: CASSLTSGGDCAF. The CDR3 DNA follows: TGTGCCAGCAGTTTAACCTCAGGGGGGGACTGCGCCTTC.

The chain combines TRBV2 with TRBJ1-1; TRBD1 matches 8 bases. Trimming cost V 7 bases and J 7 bases; bases outside gene matches: 11. Germline CDR1 SNHLY, CDR2 FYNNEI. The CDR3 runs 14 residues. In nucleotides, the CDR3 is TGTGCCAGCAAGGGGGAGGGACAGGCCCATGAAGCTTTCTTT. Translation: CASKGEGQAHEAFF.

The chain has TRBV19 and TRBJ2-7; TRBD1 matches 9 bases. The CDR3 has 15 amino acids. Germline loops: CDR1 LNHDA, CDR2 SQIVND (reference sequence). With V trimmed by 5 bases and J by 4 bases, 9 bases remained unmatched. The DNA for the CDR3 is TGTGCCAGTAGTCAACAGGGGGCAGGGAGTTACGAGCAGTACTTC. Translated: CASSQQGAGSYEQYF.

This clonotype was counted a few times. The chain is built from TRBV5-6 and TRBJ2-4; D is unclear. Trimming cost V 0 bases and J 11 bases, with 6 bases left between them. Germline lookup yields CDR1 SGHDT and CDR2 YYEEEE. The CDR3 covers 11 residues. The CDR3, as DNA: TGTGCCAGCAGCTTGGATTCGCTTCAGTACTTC. It is translated as CASSLDSLQYF.

This clonotype was counted at least ten times. The chain uses TRBV19 and TRBJ1-6; D might be TRBD1 (6 bases). Germline V gene sequence: CDR1 LNHDA, CDR2 SQIVND (reference sequence). V lost 4 bases and J 10 bases, leaving 14 bases between the germline ends. This CDR3 is 14 amino acids long. CDR3 in amino acids: CASSTRQVSSPLHF. DNA of the CDR3: TGTGCCAGTAGTACCCGACAGGTGTCCTCACCCCTCCACTTT. Supplemented by reference TRBV19 and TRBJ1-6, the full variable domain reads DGGITQSPKYLFRKEGQNVTLSCEQNLNHDAMYWYRQDPGQGLRLIYYSQIVNDFQKGDIAEGYSVSREKKESFPLTVTSAQKNPTAFYLCASSTRQVSSPLHFGNGTRLTVT.

Of note for this clonotype: This is likely a read error, given that the CDR3 carries no conserved phenylalanine or tryptophan at its end. The chain carries TRBV18 and TRBJ2-7; D is tentatively TRBD1 or TRBD2 (5 bases each). CDR1 and CDR2 from the germline V gene are KGHSH and LQKENI. Deletions cut 2 bases from V and 3 bases from J, with 11 bases between. The CDR3 sequence is 14 residues long. In nucleotides, the CDR3 is TGTGCCAGCTCACCATTGGGGGTCGGCTACGAGCAGTACCTC. The encoded protein is CASSPLGVGYEQYL.

This clonotype was recorded a few times. A clone one base away is much larger, so this may be a read error. V and J are TRBV19 and TRBJ1-4; D is uncertain. The CDR3 sequence is 15 residues long. Deletions cut 4 bases from V and 6 bases from J, with 15 bases between. CDR1 and CDR2 from the germline V gene are LNHDA and SQIVND (reference sequence). CDR3 amino acids: CASSTWGVEDEKLFF. In DNA form, the CDR3 reads TGTGCCAGTAGTACTTGGGGAGTCGAGGATGAAAAACTGTTTTTT. Full variable domain (outside the CDR3, taken from reference TRBV19 and TRBJ1-4): DGGITQSPKYLFRKEGQNVTLSCEQNLNHDAMYWYRQDPGQGLRLIYYSQIVNDFQKGDIAEGYSVSREKKESFPLTVTSAQKNPTAFYLCASSTWGVEDEKLFFGSGTQLSVL.